The clone carrying this TCR beta chain was observed a few times. Its antigen remains unidentified. TCR cDNA received a 3' ligated oligonucleotide that carried a UMI. Input was about 1 to 1,100 ng of DNase-treated total RNA without cell sorting. This record comes from a study of naive and memory T cell subsets. Germline values: CDR1 MNHEY, CDR2 SVGEGT. This CDR3 region has 15 residues. V lost 4 bases to trimming and J lost 4 bases; unmatched junction nucleotides: 7. Amplification of ligated cDNA took four PCR rounds with SP2 and nested alpha and beta constant primers. For blood and skin samples, reverse transcription used TCR alpha and beta constant primers. One entry per CDR3 protein, called by TCRdb with MiXCR from the 5' RACE reads. In the table there are 55,000 to 70,000 distinct CDR3 sequences, 7.2% of which are singletons. Study-wide findings and caveats: TCR transcript changes with activation or differentiation may affect this RNA method.

This sequence was found in a male donor in good health. This chain uses TRBV6-2 or TRBV6-3 with TRBJ2-7; 10 bases map to TRBD2. The CDR3 is CASSSPTSGIYEQYF. The CDR3 DNA reads as TGTGCCAGCAGTTCTCCCACTAGCGGGATTTACGAGCAGTACTTC.